This entry lists 25 T cell receptor beta chains sequenced from one sample in a study of T cell repertoires in cytomegalovirus infection (dated by TCRdb to between 2018 and 2020). Instrument used: Illumina HiSeq 1500. Clones were called with MiXCR by TCRdb after fastp trimmed the public reads at Q25, and only in-frame beta chains were retained. Rows with a matching CDR3 protein are joined into one entry that keeps the most common DNA and genes. This sample comprises roughly 280,000 distinct CDR3 sequences, less than 9.5% of them detected only once. The ten biggest clones cover roughly 15% of the sample. Sequencing was performed on PBMCs. The source of these receptors is a human donor in good health (CMV status not recorded). Some clones in this sample may be carry-over from other donors' samples.

This clonotype was detected ten times or more. The chain carries TRBV7-2 and TRBJ2-2, with D possibly matching TRBD2 (5 bases). Germline CDR1 is SGHTA and CDR2 is FQGNSA. V was clipped by 3 bases and J by 4 bases, with 6 bases between them. This CDR3 region has 13 residues. The CDR3 DNA sequence: TGTGCCAGCAGCTTTGCGGGCACCGGGGAGCTGTTTTTT. Protein product: CASSFAGTGELFF.

This clonotype has just a few counts. This chain joins TRBV5-1 and TRBJ1-4; no definite D call. V was clipped by 4 bases and J by 6 bases, with 13 bases between them. The CDR3 consists of 14 residues. Germline-derived CDR1 and CDR2 are SGHRS and YFSETQ. The CDR3 DNA is TGCGCCAGCAGCCCCCGGGCTCCGGATGAAAAACTGTTTTTT. Protein sequence: CASSPRAPDEKLFF.

This clonotype has ten or more counts. The V call is TRBV6-6, the J call TRBJ1-2; the match to TRBD1 covers 8 bases. The CDR3 runs to 13 residues. J gave up 8 bases and V 10 bases, and 12 bases lay outside the gene matches. The V gene's germline CDR1 is MNHNY and CDR2 SVGAGI (reference sequence). This chain's CDR3 is CATHPGQEDGYTF. CDR3 DNA: TGTGCCACCCACCCGGGACAGGAGGACGGCTACACCTTC.

In its sample, this clonotype was seen many times. The chain employs TRBV7-2 and TRBJ2-3; 9 bases match TRBD2. The CDR3 sequence is 15 residues long. V gave up 1 base and J gave up 6 bases; unmatched junction bases: 5. Germline loops: CDR1 SGHTA, CDR2 FQGNSA. CDR3 sequence (DNA): TGTGCCAGCAGCTTAGGCGGGGGGGCCCGGGATACGCAGTATTTT. As protein: CASSLGGGARDTQYF. Together with reference TRBV7-2 and TRBJ2-3, the CDR3 gives the full variable domain: GAGVSQSPSNKVTEKGKDVELRCDPISGHTALYWYRQSLGQGLEFLIYFQGNSAPDKSGLPSDRFSAERTGGSVSTLTIQRTQQEDSAVYLCASSLGGGARDTQYFGPGTRLTVL.

In this sample, this clonotype turned up a few times. This rearrangement joins TRBV12-3 or TRBV12-4 to TRBJ1-2, with a tentative D call TRBD1 (5 bases). The CDR3 is 15 residues long. Between the trimmed V and J ends, which lost 5 bases and 9 bases, there was a span of 22 bases. The CDR3 protein is CASSESGDREKSYTF. In DNA form, the CDR3 reads TGTGCCAGCAGTGAGAGTGGGGACCGCGAAAAAAGCTACACCTTC.

V usage is TRBV7-2 and J usage is TRBJ2-3; 8 bases line up with TRBD2. This CDR3 contains 14 residues. The junction had 7 bases not matched to a gene; V was cut back by 5 bases and J by 6 bases. Germline V gene sequence: CDR1 SGHTA, CDR2 FQGNSA. The CDR3 nucleotides are TGTGCCAGCAGCCCCCAGCGGGGGAGGGATACGCAGTATTTT. This encodes CASSPQRGRDTQYF.

The chain links TRBV9 to TRBJ2-6; 7 positions agree with TRBD2. CDR1 SGDLS and CDR2 YYNGEE come from the germline V gene. Trimming cost V 3 bases and J 0 bases; bases outside gene matches: 6. This CDR3 comprises 17 residues. Here the CDR3 DNA reads TGTGCCAGCAGCGAGCGGGACGGAAGCTCTGGGGCCAACGTCCTGACTTTC. Translated, it gives CASSERDGSSGANVLTF.

This chain connects TRBV12-3 or TRBV12-4 to TRBJ2-3, with TRBD2 identical over 9 bases. The CDR3 runs to 17 residues. V was pared by 5 bases and J by 5 bases, with 14 bases of the junction left unmatched. This chain's CDR3 is CASSPLLAGVEIDTQYF. CDR3 DNA: TGTGCCAGCAGTCCCCTGTTAGCGGGAGTGGAGATAGATACGCAGTATTTT.

This clonotype has a handful of counts. The chain employs TRBV6-5 and TRBJ2-2, with 8 positions matching TRBD2. The ends lost 0 bases at V and 3 bases at J; junction bases unmatched: 9. Germline V CDR1 and CDR2: MNHEY, SVGAGI. The CDR3 sequence is 18 residues long. CDR3 in amino acids: CASSYSTGGVGHTGELFF. The CDR3 DNA follows: TGTGCCAGCAGTTACTCGACGGGAGGGGTTGGGCACACCGGGGAGCTGTTTTTT.

This clonotype was detected many times. The rearrangement uses TRBV5-5 and TRBJ1-5; 9 bases match TRBD1. Losses at the gene ends were 4 bases for V and 0 bases for J; bases not matched to a gene: 8. Germline loops: CDR1 SGHKS, CDR2 YYEKEE (reference sequence). The CDR3 has 17 residues. As DNA, the CDR3 is TGTGCCAGCAGCCCGACCGGGACAGGGTATAGCAATCAGCCCCAGCATTTT. Amino acids: CASSPTGTGYSNQPQHF.

This clonotype was found many times. The chain links TRBV7-2 to TRBJ2-3; perhaps TRBD2 as D (5 bases). The V gene lost 5 bases and the J gene lost 0 bases, with 15 bases spanning the gap. Germline loops: CDR1 SGHTA, CDR2 FQGNSA. The CDR3 is 16 residues long. The CDR3 nucleotides are TGTGCCAGCAGCCCGCAGGCGAGAGGGAGCACAGATACGCAGTATTTT. As protein: CASSPQARGSTDTQYF.

This clonotype was counted a single time. With a much larger clone just one base away, this may be a read error. The V and J genes are TRBV7-9 and TRBJ1-5; TRBD1 is a possible D gene (5 bases). The CDR3 extends over 14 amino acids. Germline CDR1 is SEHNR and CDR2 is FQNEAQ (reference sequence). The CDR3: CPSSILGGNQPQHF. The CDR3 bases are TGTCCCAGCAGTATATTAGGGGGCAATCAGCCCCAGCATTTT.

The rearrangement links TRBV19 to TRBJ2-7, with 10 bases matching TRBD1. Germline CDR1 LNHDA, CDR2 SQIVND (reference sequence). Trimming took 3 bases from V and 2 from J; bases not matched to a gene: 1. This CDR3 region has 14 residues. The CDR3 bases are TGTGCCAGTAGTATGGGGACAGGGGCCTACGAGCAGTACTTC. As protein: CASSMGTGAYEQYF.

The sample holds many counts of this clonotype. The chain is built from TRBV7-2 and TRBJ2-2, with 7 bases fitting TRBD1. V was clipped by 4 bases and J by 3 bases; unmatched bases: 17. Looked up from germline, CDR1 is SGHTA and CDR2 is FQGNSA. There are 19 residues in the CDR3. The CDR3 reads CASSSLAHPGTDHTGELFF. CDR3 sequence (DNA): TGTGCCAGCAGCTCTTTAGCACACCCGGGGACAGATCACACCGGGGAGCTGTTTTTT.

This clonotype was recorded many times. V gene TRBV7-2 combines with J gene TRBJ2-7; 9 nucleotides agree with TRBD2. The CDR3 runs to 18 residues. V was clipped by 1 base and J by 2 bases; unmatched bases: 12. Germline CDR1 reads SGHTA; CDR2 reads FQGNSA. The CDR3 spells CASSLEGTSSGGTYEQYF. The CDR3 DNA is TGTGCCAGCAGCTTAGAGGGGACTAGCAGCGGGGGGACCTACGAGCAGTACTTC.

This clonotype has more than one count but fewer than ten. The chain carries TRBV2 and TRBJ2-7, with TRBD1 matching 8 bases. Germline CDR1 SNHLY, CDR2 FYNNEI. The V gene end was trimmed by 6 bases and the J gene end by 0 bases; junction bases not matched to a gene: 4. The CDR3 has 14 amino acids. The DNA of the CDR3 is TGTGCCAGCAGGGGGACAGGCTTCTCCTACGAGCAGTACTTC. Translated: CASRGTGFSYEQYF.

There are many counts of this clonotype. The chain recombines TRBV27 with TRBJ2-1, with D hard to call. Germline lookup yields CDR1 MNHEY and CDR2 SMNVEV (reference sequence). The CDR3 loop spans 14 amino acids. Trimming pared 4 bases from V and 0 bases from J, leaving 7 bases between. This CDR3 is CASSSRASYNEQFF. The CDR3 DNA follows: TGTGCCAGCAGTTCCCGCGCCTCCTACAATGAGCAGTTCTTC.

In its sample, this clonotype was seen many times. V is TRBV6-2 or TRBV6-3 and J is TRBJ2-1; the match to TRBD1 covers 9 bases. With V trimmed by 4 bases and J by 8 bases, 9 bases remained unmatched. CDR1 and CDR2 (germline): MNHEY, SVGEGT. The CDR3 sequence is 15 residues long. DNA of the CDR3: TGTGCCAGCAGTTCCCCCGGGACAGGGATCGATGAGCAGTTCTTC. Its protein is CASSSPGTGIDEQFF.

This clonotype was seen at least ten times. This chain links TRBV6-2 or TRBV6-3 with TRBJ2-7, with a weak D call TRBD1 (6 bases). CDR3 length: 17 residues. V was trimmed by 6 bases and J by 4 bases, leaving 25 bases between them. Looked up from germline, CDR1 is MNHEY and CDR2 is SVGEGT. The CDR3 DNA reads as TGTGCCAGCAGAAACTACGGGCTAGGGCAGGGGACATACGAGCAGTACTTC. Translation: CASRNYGLGQGTYEQYF.

This clonotype was found many times. CDR3 region: CASSLGFQGGSYTF. Here the CDR3 DNA reads TGTGCCAGCAGCTTAGGATTCCAGGGAGGAAGCTACACCTTC. The rearrangement joins TRBV7-2 to TRBJ1-2; tentatively, D is TRBD1 (5 bases). This CDR3 has 14 amino acids. The germline V gene has CDR1 SGHTA and CDR2 FQGNSA. Trimming removed 1 base at V and 9 bases at J, with 15 bases between.

The rearrangement uses TRBV6-5 and TRBJ2-7; the match to TRBD1 covers 9 bases. V gave up 4 bases and J gave up 5 bases; unmatched junction bases: 9. The CDR3 is 15 residues long. CDR1 is MNHEY and CDR2 is SVGAGI in the germline V gene. DNA of the CDR3: TGTGCCAGCAGTTCTGCCGGGACAGGGTCCCACGAGCAGTACTTC. Its protein is CASSSAGTGSHEQYF.

This sequence joins TRBV5-1 and TRBJ2-4; D might be TRBD2 (5 bases). V was shortened by 4 bases and J by 4 bases, with 9 bases between the two germline ends. The CDR3 extends over 13 amino acids. The germline V gene encodes CDR1 SGHRS and CDR2 YFSETQ. The CDR3 sequence: CASSETGKNIQYF. In DNA, the CDR3 is TGCGCCAGCAGCGAAACGGGGAAAAACATTCAGTACTTC.

This clonotype was seen more than once but under ten times. The chain carries TRBV12-3 or TRBV12-4 and TRBJ1-2; TRBD1 agrees at 7 bases. The CDR3 consists of 13 residues. V lost 5 bases, J lost 7 bases, and 7 bases stayed unmatched. CDR3: CASSPSGGTGYTF. The DNA for the CDR3 is TGTGCCAGCAGTCCCTCAGGGGGTACTGGCTACACCTTC.

This clonotype showed up many times. The chain joins TRBV5-4 to TRBJ2-7; TRBD1 aligns across 10 bases. J lost 3 bases, V lost 4 bases, and 10 bases had no gene match. This CDR3 region has 16 residues. CDR1 and CDR2 from the germline V gene are SGHNT and YYREEE (reference sequence). CDR3 DNA: TGTGCCAGCAGCCCCGGGGGCGGGACAGGGGTCTACGAGCAGTACTTC. Encoded protein: CASSPGGGTGVYEQYF.

This clonotype was counted a few times. The rearrangement joins TRBV20-1 to TRBJ1-1, with no clear D. Trimming removed 7 bases from V and 4 bases from J, with 10 bases in between. Germline V CDR1 and CDR2: DFQATT, SNEGSKA (reference sequence). The CDR3 consists of 11 residues. The CDR3 DNA sequence: TGCAGTGTCCCTTTACGCACTGAAGCTTTCTTT. It yields the protein CSVPLRTEAFF.